The rows below give T cell receptor beta chains drawn from one sample of a study of beta chain features in type 1 diabetes. Clones were sequenced by immunoSEQ multiplex PCR, and TCRdb holds only the in-frame ones, with some missing. The repertoire includes a few hundred thousand clones, about 15% of them detected once, and around 0.035% sits in the top ten. The sequencing sample was made of naive CD4+ T cells from blood. The source of these receptors is a man younger than 45 in good health. The CDR3 runs from the conserved cysteine through the conserved F or W. Fields, in order: D gene, J gene, clone size, V gene, CDR3 DNA, CDR3 protein. A D gene is named only where the DNA matches it firmly. Some rows mark clone size as missing; the rest say once, few, many or name a class of expanded clone.

NA,TRBJ2-6,NA,TRBV9,TGTGCCAGCAGCCCTATGGGGGCTGGGGCCAACGTCCTGACTTTC,CASSPMGAGANVLTF
TRBD2,TRBJ2-5,NA,TRBV4-3,TGCGCCAGCAGCCAAGATCGGTCGAGGGCTAGCGGGGGACAAGAGACCCAGTACTTC,CASSQDRSRASGGQETQYF
NA,TRBJ1-5,NA,TRBV30,TGTGCCTGGAGCGAGGGACCCCAGGGAGATCAGCCCCAGCATTTT,CAWSEGPQGDQPQHF
NA,TRBJ1-2,few,TRBV14,TGTGCCAGCAGCCAAGCCCCGGGCTATGGCTACACCTTC,CASSQAPGYGYTF
TRBD1,TRBJ2-3,few,TRBV4-3,TGCGCCAGCAGCCAAGGACAGGGAGATACGCAGTATTTT,CASSQGQGDTQYF
TRBD1,TRBJ2-7,NA,TRBV5-1,TGCGCCAGCAGCTTCCGACAGGGCACCTACGAGCAGTACTTC,CASSFRQGTYEQYF
NA,TRBJ2-3,few,TRBV5-1,TGCGCCAGCAGCCCTCCGGGACAAATCACAGATACGCAGTATTTT,CASSPPGQITDTQYF
NA,TRBJ1-2,NA,TRBV7-9,TGTGCCAGCAGTTTTACTAACTATGGCTACACCTTC,CASSFTNYGYTF
NA,TRBJ1-2,few,TRBV29-1,TGCAGCGCACACGACAGTAGTGGTGGTGGCTACACCTTC,CSAHDSSGGGYTF
TRBD2,TRBJ2-1,few,TRBV30,TGTGCCGCGGGACTAGCCGTTTACAATGAGCAGTTCTTC,CAAGLAVYNEQFF
NA,TRBJ2-1,NA,TRBV19,TGTGCCAGTAGTATGCTTGGGGGTAGGAATGAGCAGTTCTTC,CASSMLGGRNEQFF
NA,TRBJ1-2,NA,TRBV30,TGTGCCTGGAGTGTAAGGTTACGGGGCTACACCTTC,CAWSVRLRGYTF
NA,TRBJ1-4,NA,TRBV14,TGTGCCAGCAGCTCCAAGCCAACTAATGAAAAACTGTTTTTT,CASSSKPTNEKLFF
TRBD1,TRBJ2-1,NA,TRBV2,TGTGCCAGCGGGGTGGACAGGAAAAATGAGCAGTTCTTC,CASGVDRKNEQFF
TRBD1,TRBJ1-5,NA,TRBV6-5,TGTGCCAGCAGGCGGACAGGGAACCAGCCCCAGCATTTT,CASRRTGNQPQHF
TRBD2,TRBJ2-1,few,TRBV29-1,TGCAGCGTTGAGGGTGAGCTCCAGCGGGACCTCCCCTACAATGAGCAGTTCTTC,CSVEGELQRDLPYNEQFF
NA,TRBJ1-2,NA,TRBV30,TGTGCCAAAGGGCCAGGGTCATCCTATGGCTACACCTTC,CAKGPGSSYGYTF
NA,TRBJ1-1,NA,TRBV18,TGTGCCAGCTCACCACTTGCGACAGTATACGGCACTGAAGCTTTCTTT,CASSPLATVYGTEAFF
NA,TRBJ2-1,few,TRBV7-2,TGTGCCAGCAGCTTAGTGGGACGCACCTACAATGAGCAGTTCTTC,CASSLVGRTYNEQFF
NA,TRBJ2-1,few,TRBV19,TGTGCCAGTCGGGACGGTCTCTACAATGAGCAGTTCTTC,CASRDGLYNEQFF
NA,TRBJ2-5,NA,TRBV6-5,TGTGCCAGCAGTTACTCTCCAGTCCAAGAGACCCAGTACTTC,CASSYSPVQETQYF
NA,TRBJ1-1,few,TRBV7-3,TGTGCCAGCAATATCGGAGACGGAATGAACACTGAAGCTTTCTTT,CASNIGDGMNTEAFF
TRBD2,TRBJ2-3,few,TRBV18,TGTGCCAGCTCACCACAGCGACTAGCGGGGCGTCCTAGCACAGATACGCAGTATTTT,CASSPQRLAGRPSTDTQYF
NA,TRBJ1-2,NA,TRBV19,TGTGCCAGTAGTCAGGGAAGGGGCTACACCTTC,CASSQGRGYTF
NA,TRBJ2-5,NA,TRBV9,TGTGCCAGCAGCGTAGATGTGGGAGTAGGTGAGACCCAGTACTTC,CASSVDVGVGETQYF
NA,TRBJ1-4,NA,TRBV6-6,TGTGCCAGCAGTTACTCGGAGGAAAAACTGTTTTTT,CASSYSEEKLFF
NA,TRBJ1-4,few,TRBV7-2,TGTGCCAGCAGATACGGCGTACATGGTAATGAAAAACTGTTTTTT,CASRYGVHGNEKLFF
NA,TRBJ2-6,few,TRBV14,TGTGCCAGCAGCCCCCTGACGGTGAGCTCTGGGGCCAACGTCCTGACTTTC,CASSPLTVSSGANVLTF
NA,TRBJ2-3,few,TRBV10-3,TGTGCCATCAGTGGGGATGGGGGCACAGATACGCAGTATTTT,CAISGDGGTDTQYF
TRBD2,TRBJ2-1,few,TRBV19,TGTGCCAGTAGTCCCTTCGCGGGAGGGCTTAATGAGCAGTTCTTC,CASSPFAGGLNEQFF
NA,TRBJ2-1,few,TRBV2,TGTGCCAGCCGTGGGGGGCTCGCGGAGCAGTTCTTC,CASRGGLAEQFF
NA,TRBJ2-5,NA,TRBV15,TGTGCCACCAGCAGAGCGGGAGTCCAAGAGACCCAGTACTTC,CATSRAGVQETQYF
NA,TRBJ2-5,few,TRBV7-9,TGTGCCAGCAGCTTAGATCAGGGCTACCAAGAGACCCAGTACTTC,CASSLDQGYQETQYF
NA,TRBJ2-7,NA,TRBV7-2,TGTGCCAGCAGCTTCCGGGAGCACGCGTACGAGCAGTACTTC,CASSFREHAYEQYF
TRBD1,TRBJ1-2,once,TRBV30,TGTGCCTGGAGCAGGGGGCGCGGCAACTATGGCTACACCTTC,CAWSRGRGNYGYTF
NA,TRBJ2-3,few,TRBV7-9,TGTGCCAGCAGCTTATTCCAGACCGTCGCAGATACGCAGTATTTT,CASSLFQTVADTQYF
NA,TRBJ2-1,NA,TRBV29-1,TGCAGCGTTGAAGCTCGGGGTTCAAAGACGTACAATGAGCAGTTCTTC,CSVEARGSKTYNEQFF
NA,TRBJ1-2,NA,TRBV29-1,TGCAGCGTTGAGAAGGGTTACTATGGCTACACCTTC,CSVEKGYYGYTF
TRBD1,TRBJ1-2,few,TRBV30,TGTGCCTGGAGTGGGCCAGGGGGGCAGAACTATGGCTACACCTTC,CAWSGPGGQNYGYTF
NA,TRBJ2-5,NA,TRBV30,TGTGCCTGGAGTTTAGGGGAGACCCAGTACTTC,CAWSLGETQYF
TRBD2,TRBJ2-3,NA,TRBV7-2,TGTGCCAGCAGCTCGACTAGCGGGGTTACAGATACGCAGTATTTT,CASSSTSGVTDTQYF
TRBD1,TRBJ2-7,NA,TRBV29-1,TGCAGCGCCTCGACAGGGGCCTACGAGCAGTACTTC,CSASTGAYEQYF